This T cell receptor beta chain was identified in a study of T cells after yellow fever vaccination. The CDR3 totals 16 residues. The junction had 10 bases not matched to a gene; V was cut back by 6 bases and J by 4 bases. TCR cDNA was made by 5'RACE template switching, adding a universal primer site and UMIs. TCRdb re-called the 5' RACE reads through MiXCR, storing one row per CDR3 protein. Found here are about 360,000 distinct CDR3 sequences, 6.2% of them singletons; the top ten hold 15%. Broader study findings: Only a minor proportion of clonotypes was detected across both CD4 and CD8 compartments. Among primary-vaccination clones, most reappeared after the booster, at roughly 96% for CD4 and about 90% for CD8.

In its sample, this clonotype was seen a few times. Its specificity is unknown. The sequencing here drew on PBMCs, taken 5 days after the yellow fever booster vaccination. This chain uses TRBV12-3 or TRBV12-4 with TRBJ2-7, with 12 bases aligning to TRBD2. The receptor was derived from a young man who received the YFV17D yellow fever vaccine. The CDR3 is CASSTSLAGGRYEQYF. The DNA for the CDR3 is TGTGCCAGCAGCACCTCTCTAGCGGGAGGGAGATACGAGCAGTACTTC.